Described below is a single T cell receptor beta chain sequence and its context. This entry belongs to a study of T cell responses to AZD1222 COVID-19 vaccine. TCRdb's table, derived via immunoSEQ multiplex PCR, lists solely in-frame clones and lacks some. The profile covers 90,000 to 150,000 clones, with roughly nine tenths appearing a single time and over 2.5% taken by the ten largest. The germline V and J ends were trimmed by 1 base and 7 bases, with 14 bases remaining between them. The CDR3 consists of 16 residues. Germline V CDR1 and CDR2: SGHAT, FQDESV (reference sequence). Sample: peripheral blood, taken 28 days after the second AZD1222 dose. The V call is TRBV11-1, the J call TRBJ1-6; the D is unclear. The sequence was obtained from an adult who received the AZD1222 COVID-19 vaccine. CDR3 sequence: CASSLELGLRNSPLHF. For the CDR3, the DNA is TGTGCCAGCAGCTTAGAGCTGGGATTGAGGAATTCACCCCTCCACTTT.